A single sample gave rise to the 4 T cell receptor beta chains below, sequenced in a study of vaccination and CD4 T cells after COVID-19. The Oncomine TCR Beta short-read assay was applied to DNA of cultured CD4+ T cells. MiXCR, run by TCRdb on the PCR reads, gives a single entry per CDR3 protein. This sample has fewer than 8,000 distinct CDR3 sequences; around 50% occur once, and the top ten carry 50% to 70%. These receptors' targets are unknown. The treatment here: approximately 9-day PBMC culture with coronavirus spike peptide pools or control peptides (ViraFEST assay). Pre-COVID-19 pandemic sampling (2011-2018) yielded the unexposed donor's CD4+ T cells. The sequenced material came from CD4+ T cells from blood, cultured in vitro. Source of these receptors: a human donor in good health.

This chain connects TRBV30 to TRBJ1-1; D unresolved. In germline, CDR1 is GTSNPN, CDR2 SVGIG (reference sequence). There are 13 residues in the CDR3. V shed 4 bases and J shed 1 base, with 10 bases lying between them. In nucleotides, the CDR3 is TGTGCCTGGAATCCTAGCAGGAACACTGAAGCTTTCTTT. Its protein is CAWNPSRNTEAFF.

This clonotype was picked up a small number of times. J is TRBJ1-2 and V is TRBV6-2 or TRBV6-3, with a tentative D call TRBD1 (6 bases). There are 14 residues in the CDR3. Germline V gives CDR1 MNHEY, CDR2 SVGEGT. Between the trimmed V and J ends, which lost 7 bases and 7 bases, there was a span of 19 bases. CDR3: CASNSPMGARGYTF. The CDR3 DNA reads as TGTGCCAGCAACTCCCCAATGGGGGCGCGTGGCTACACCTTC.

The chain carries TRBV12-3 or TRBV12-4 and TRBJ2-7; D is uncertain. V gave up 3 bases and J gave up 3 bases, with 12 bases separating them. The CDR3 extends over 14 amino acids. CDR3 amino acids: CASSFGESFYEQYF. In DNA, the CDR3 is TGTGCCAGCAGTTTTGGGGAATCCTTCTACGAGCAGTACTTC.

CDR3 protein: CASKSDRAAQETQYF. The CDR3 DNA follows: TGTGCCAGCAAATCCGACAGGGCAGCCCAAGAGACCCAGTACTTC. The V call is TRBV27, the J call TRBJ2-5; 7 positions agree with TRBD1. The V and J ends lost 7 bases and 1 base, in that order; junction bases with no gene match: 9. CDR3 length equals 15 residues. CDR1 and CDR2 (germline): MNHEY, SMNVEV (reference sequence).